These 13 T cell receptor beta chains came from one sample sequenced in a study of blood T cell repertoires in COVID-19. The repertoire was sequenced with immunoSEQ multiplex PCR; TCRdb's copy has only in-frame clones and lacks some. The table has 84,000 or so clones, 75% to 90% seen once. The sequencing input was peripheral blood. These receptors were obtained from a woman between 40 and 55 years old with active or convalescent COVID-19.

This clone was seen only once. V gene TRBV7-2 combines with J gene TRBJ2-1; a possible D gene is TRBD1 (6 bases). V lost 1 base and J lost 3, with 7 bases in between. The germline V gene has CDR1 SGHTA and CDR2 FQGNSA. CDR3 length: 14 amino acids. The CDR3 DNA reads TGTGCCAGCAGCTTAGAAGGGGGCTACAATGAGCAGTTCTTC. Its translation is CASSLEGGYNEQFF. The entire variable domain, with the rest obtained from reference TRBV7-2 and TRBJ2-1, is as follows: GAGVSQSPSNKVTEKGKDVELRCDPISGHTALYWYRQSLGQGLEFLIYFQGNSAPDKSGLPSDRFSAERTGGSVSTLTIQRTQQEDSAVYLCASSLEGGYNEQFFGPGTRLTVL.

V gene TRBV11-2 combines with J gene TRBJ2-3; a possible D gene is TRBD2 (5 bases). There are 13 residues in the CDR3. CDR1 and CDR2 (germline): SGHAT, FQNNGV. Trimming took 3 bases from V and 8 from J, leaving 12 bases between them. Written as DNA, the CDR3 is TGTGCCAGCAGCTTGGGTGGGGAGCGTACGCAGTATTTT. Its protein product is CASSLGGERTQYF.

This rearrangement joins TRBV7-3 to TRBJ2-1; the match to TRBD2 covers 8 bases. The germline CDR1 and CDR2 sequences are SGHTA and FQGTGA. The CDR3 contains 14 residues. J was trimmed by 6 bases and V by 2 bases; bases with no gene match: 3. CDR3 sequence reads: CASSLVGGANEQFF. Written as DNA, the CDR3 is TGTGCCAGCAGCTTAGTCGGGGGGGCCAATGAGCAGTTCTTC.

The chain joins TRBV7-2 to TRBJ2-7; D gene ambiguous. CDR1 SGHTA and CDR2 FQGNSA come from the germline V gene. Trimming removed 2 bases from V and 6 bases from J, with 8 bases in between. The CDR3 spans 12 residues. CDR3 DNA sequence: TGTGCCAGCAGCTTACCCTTTTCCGAGCAGTACTTC. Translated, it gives CASSLPFSEQYF.

The CDR3 reads CASGTQGTGELFF. The CDR3 coding sequence is TGTGCTAGTGGCACCCAGGGGACCGGGGAGCTGTTTTTT. V gene TRBV12-5 combines with J gene TRBJ2-2, with a weak D call TRBD1 (6 bases). Germline lookup yields CDR1 LGHNT and CDR2 FRNRAP. The CDR3 length is 13 residues. The V end lost 6 bases, the J end lost 5 bases, and 10 bases lay between the germline ends.

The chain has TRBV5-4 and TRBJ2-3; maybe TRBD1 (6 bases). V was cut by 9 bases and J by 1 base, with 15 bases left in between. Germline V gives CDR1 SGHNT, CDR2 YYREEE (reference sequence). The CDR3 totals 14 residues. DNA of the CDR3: TGTGCCACCAGATCGTGGACAGGCACAGATACGCAGTATTTT. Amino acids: CATRSWTGTDTQYF.

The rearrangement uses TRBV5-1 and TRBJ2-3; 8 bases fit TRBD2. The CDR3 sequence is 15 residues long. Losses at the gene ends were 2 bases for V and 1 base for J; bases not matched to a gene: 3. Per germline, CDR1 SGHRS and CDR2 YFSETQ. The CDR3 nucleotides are TGCGCCAGCAGCTTTGCGGGAGGAGGCACAGATACGCAGTATTTT. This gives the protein CASSFAGGGTDTQYF.

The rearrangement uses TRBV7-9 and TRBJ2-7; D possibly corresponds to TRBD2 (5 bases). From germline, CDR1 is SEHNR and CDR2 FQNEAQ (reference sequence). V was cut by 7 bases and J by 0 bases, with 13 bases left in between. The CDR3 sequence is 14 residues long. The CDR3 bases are TGTGCCAGCACTAAGAGAGGGAACTCCTACGAGCAGTACTTC. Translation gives CASTKRGNSYEQYF.

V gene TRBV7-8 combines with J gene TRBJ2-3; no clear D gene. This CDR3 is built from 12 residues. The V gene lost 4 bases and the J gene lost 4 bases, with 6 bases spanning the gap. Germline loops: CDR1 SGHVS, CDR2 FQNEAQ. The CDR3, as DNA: TGTGCCAGCAGCTCCTCCTCAGATACGCAGTATTTT. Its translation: CASSSSSDTQYF.

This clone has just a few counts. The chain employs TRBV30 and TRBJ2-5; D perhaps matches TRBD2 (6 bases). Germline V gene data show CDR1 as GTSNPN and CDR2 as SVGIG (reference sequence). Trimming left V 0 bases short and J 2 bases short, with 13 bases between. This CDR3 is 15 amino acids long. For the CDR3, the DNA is TGTGCCTGGAGTGTACGGAGGGGATGGCAAGAGACCCAGTACTTC. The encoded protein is CAWSVRRGWQETQYF.

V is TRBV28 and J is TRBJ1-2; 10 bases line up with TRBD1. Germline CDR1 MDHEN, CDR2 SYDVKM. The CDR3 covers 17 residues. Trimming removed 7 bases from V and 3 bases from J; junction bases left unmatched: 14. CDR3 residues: CASKGTDRGQRDYGYTF. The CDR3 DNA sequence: TGTGCCAGCAAAGGAACAGACAGGGGGCAGCGTGACTATGGCTACACCTTC.

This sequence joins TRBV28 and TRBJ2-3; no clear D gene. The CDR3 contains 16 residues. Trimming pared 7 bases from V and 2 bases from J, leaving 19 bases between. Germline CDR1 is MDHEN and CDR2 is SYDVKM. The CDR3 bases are TGTGCCAGCACCTCTACCTTTCTGCCTTTCACAGATACGCAGTATTTT. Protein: CASTSTFLPFTDTQYF.

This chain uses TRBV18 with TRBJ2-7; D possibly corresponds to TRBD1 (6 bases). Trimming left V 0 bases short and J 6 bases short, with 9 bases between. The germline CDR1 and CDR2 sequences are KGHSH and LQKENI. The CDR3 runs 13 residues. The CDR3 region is CASSPPTGSEQYF. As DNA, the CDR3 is TGTGCCAGCTCACCACCCACAGGGTCCGAGCAGTACTTC.